The T cell receptor (beta chain) under discussion was sequenced for a study of cytomegalovirus exposure and HLA in healthy donors. Primers for the PCR totalled 60 Vbeta and 13 Jbeta. Clones were sequenced by immunoSEQ multiplex PCR, and TCRdb holds only the in-frame ones, with some missing. The table records 150,000 to 200,000 clones, over 75% of them present only once. Overall study results and limits: What a later analysis showed was that several of the most significant clusters appeared linked to common viral pathogens.

With regard to this clone: Its antigen is as yet unknown.

The receptor was derived from a woman aged 25-40 years in good health and CMV-seronegative. Sequenced input: PBMCs.

CDR3 in amino acids: CASSLDVGASNTGELFF. The CDR3 coding sequence is TGCGCCAGCAGCTTGGACGTTGGGGCCTCGAACACCGGGGAGCTGTTTTTT. V is TRBV5-1 and J is TRBJ2-2; tentatively, D is TRBD1 (5 bases). CDR1 is SGHRS and CDR2 is YFSETQ in the germline V gene. CDR3 length: 17 amino acids. Trimming left V 0 bases short and J 0 bases short, with 12 bases between. The whole variable domain, filled in from reference TRBV5-1 and TRBJ2-2, reads KAGVTQTPRYLIKTRGQQVTLSCSPISGHRSVSWYQQTPGQGLQFLFEYFSETQRNKGNFPGRFSGRQFSNSRSEMNVSTLELGDSALYLCASSLDVGASNTGELFFGEGSRLTVL.